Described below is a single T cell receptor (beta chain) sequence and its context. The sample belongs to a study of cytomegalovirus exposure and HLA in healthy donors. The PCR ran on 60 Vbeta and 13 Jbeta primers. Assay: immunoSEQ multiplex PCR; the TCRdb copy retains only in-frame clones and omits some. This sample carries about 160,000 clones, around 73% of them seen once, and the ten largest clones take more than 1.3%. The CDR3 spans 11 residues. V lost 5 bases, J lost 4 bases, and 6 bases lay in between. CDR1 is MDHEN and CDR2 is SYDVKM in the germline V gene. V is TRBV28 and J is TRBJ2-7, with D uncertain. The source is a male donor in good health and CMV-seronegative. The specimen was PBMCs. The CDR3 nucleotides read TGTGCCAGCAGTGAGCGATACGAGCAGTACTTC. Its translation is CASSERYEQYF.